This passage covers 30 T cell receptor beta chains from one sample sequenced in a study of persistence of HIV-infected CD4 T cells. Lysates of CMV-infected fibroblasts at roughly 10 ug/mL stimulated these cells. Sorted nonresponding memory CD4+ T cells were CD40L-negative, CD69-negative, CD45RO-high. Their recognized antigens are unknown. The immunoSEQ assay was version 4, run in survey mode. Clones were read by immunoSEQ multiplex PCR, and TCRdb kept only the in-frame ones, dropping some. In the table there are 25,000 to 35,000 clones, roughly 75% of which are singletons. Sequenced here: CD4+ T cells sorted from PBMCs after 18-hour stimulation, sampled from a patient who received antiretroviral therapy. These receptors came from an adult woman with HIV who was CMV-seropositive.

This CDR3 is CASSPQEGIAEQFF. DNA for the CDR3: TGTGCCAGCTCACCACAGGAGGGGATAGCTGAGCAGTTCTTC. V usage is TRBV18 and J usage is TRBJ2-1, with D possibly matching TRBD2 (6 bases). Per the germline V gene, CDR1 is KGHSH and CDR2 is LQKENI. The CDR3 extends over 14 amino acids. V was pared by 1 base and J by 9 bases, with 13 bases between.

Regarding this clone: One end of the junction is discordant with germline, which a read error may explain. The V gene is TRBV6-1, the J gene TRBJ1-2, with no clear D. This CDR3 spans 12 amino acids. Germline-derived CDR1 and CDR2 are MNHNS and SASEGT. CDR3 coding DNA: TGTGCCAGCAGGGAAGTTAACTATGGCTACACCTTC. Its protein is CASREVNYGYTF.

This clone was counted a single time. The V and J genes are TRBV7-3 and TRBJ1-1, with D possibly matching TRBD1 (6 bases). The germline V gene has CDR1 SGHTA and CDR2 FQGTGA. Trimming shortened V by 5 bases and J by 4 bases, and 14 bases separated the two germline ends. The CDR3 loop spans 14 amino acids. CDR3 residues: CASSQGQRSTEAFF. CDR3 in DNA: TGTGCCAGCAGCCAGGGACAAAGGAGCACTGAAGCTTTCTTT.

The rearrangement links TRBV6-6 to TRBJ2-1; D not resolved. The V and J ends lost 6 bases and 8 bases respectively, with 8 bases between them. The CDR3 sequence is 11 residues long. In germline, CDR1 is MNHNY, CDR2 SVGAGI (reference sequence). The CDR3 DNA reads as TGTGCCAGCAGCTTCTCGGATGAGCAGTTCTTC. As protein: CASSFSDEQFF.

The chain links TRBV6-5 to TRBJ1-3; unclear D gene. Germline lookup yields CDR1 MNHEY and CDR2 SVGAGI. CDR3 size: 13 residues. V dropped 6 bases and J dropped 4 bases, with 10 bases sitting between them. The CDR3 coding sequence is TGTGCCAGCAGCAAGGTCGTAGGAAACACCATATATTTT. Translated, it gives CASSKVVGNTIYF.

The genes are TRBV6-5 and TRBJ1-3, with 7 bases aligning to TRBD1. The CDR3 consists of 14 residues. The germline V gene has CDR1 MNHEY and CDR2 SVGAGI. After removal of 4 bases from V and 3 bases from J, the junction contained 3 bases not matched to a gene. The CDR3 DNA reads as TGTGCCAGCAGTTTAGGGGGCGATGGAAACACCATATATTTT. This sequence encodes CASSLGGDGNTIYF.

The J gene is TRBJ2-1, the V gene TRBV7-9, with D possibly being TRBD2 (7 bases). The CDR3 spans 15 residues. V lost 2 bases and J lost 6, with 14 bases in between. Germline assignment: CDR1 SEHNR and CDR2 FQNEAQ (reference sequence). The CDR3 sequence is CASSLRGGGGNEQFF. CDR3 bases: TGTGCCAGCAGCTTAAGGGGGGGAGGAGGCAATGAGCAGTTCTTC.

CDR3 residues: CASSDGSTHTQYF. CDR3 nucleotide sequence: TGCGCCAGCAGCGATGGATCAACGCATACGCAGTATTTT. The chain uses TRBV5-1 and TRBJ2-3; D not resolved. The CDR3 has 13 amino acids. V was shortened by 4 bases and J by 7 bases, with 13 bases between the two germline ends. The germline V gene encodes CDR1 SGHRS and CDR2 YFSETQ.

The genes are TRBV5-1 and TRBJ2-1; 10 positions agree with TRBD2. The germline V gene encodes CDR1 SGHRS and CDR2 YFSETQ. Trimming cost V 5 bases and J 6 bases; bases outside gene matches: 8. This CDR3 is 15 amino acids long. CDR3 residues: CASRLAGGRINEQFF. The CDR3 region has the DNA TGCGCCAGCAGATTAGCGGGGGGCCGGATCAATGAGCAGTTCTTC.

CDR3 region: CASVRDHSGNTIYF. CDR3 DNA: TGTGCCAGTGTCAGGGATCACTCTGGAAACACCATATATTTT. The chain employs TRBV19 and TRBJ1-3; maybe TRBD1 (5 bases). This CDR3 spans 14 amino acids. Trimming took off 8 bases at V and 0 bases at J, with 11 bases between the two ends. CDR1 is LNHDA, CDR2 SQIVND, per germline (reference sequence).

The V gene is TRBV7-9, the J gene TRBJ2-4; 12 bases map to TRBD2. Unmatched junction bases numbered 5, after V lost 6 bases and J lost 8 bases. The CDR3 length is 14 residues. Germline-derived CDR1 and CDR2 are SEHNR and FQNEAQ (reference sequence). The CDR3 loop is CASRLAGGMDIQYF. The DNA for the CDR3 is TGTGCCAGCAGACTAGCGGGGGGAATGGACATTCAGTACTTC.

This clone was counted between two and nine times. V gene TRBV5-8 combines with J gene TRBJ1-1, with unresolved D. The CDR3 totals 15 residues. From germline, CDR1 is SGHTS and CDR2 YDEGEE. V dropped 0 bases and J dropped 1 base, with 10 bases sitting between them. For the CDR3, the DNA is TGTGCCAGCAGCTTGGAGCCACAGCGGAACACTGAAGCTTTCTTT. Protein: CASSLEPQRNTEAFF.

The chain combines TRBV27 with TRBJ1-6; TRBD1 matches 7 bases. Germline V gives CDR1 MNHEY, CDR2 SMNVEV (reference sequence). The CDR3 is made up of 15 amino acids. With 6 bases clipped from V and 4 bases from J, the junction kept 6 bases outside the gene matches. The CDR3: CASRVGTAYNSPLHF. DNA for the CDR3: TGTGCCAGCAGAGTTGGGACAGCGTATAATTCACCCCTCCACTTT.

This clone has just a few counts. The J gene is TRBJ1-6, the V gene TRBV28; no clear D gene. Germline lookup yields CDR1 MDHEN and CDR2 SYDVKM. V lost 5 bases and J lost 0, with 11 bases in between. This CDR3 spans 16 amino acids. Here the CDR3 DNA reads TGTGCCAGCAGTCAGGCACGGAGCTCCTATAATTCACCCCTCCACTTT. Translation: CASSQARSSYNSPLHF. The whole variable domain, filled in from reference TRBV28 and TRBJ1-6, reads DVKVTQSSRYLVKRTGEKVFLECVQDMDHENMFWYRQDPGLGLRLIYFSYDVKMKEKGDIPEGYSVSREKKERFSLILESASTNQTSMYLCASSQARSSYNSPLHFGNGTRLTVT.

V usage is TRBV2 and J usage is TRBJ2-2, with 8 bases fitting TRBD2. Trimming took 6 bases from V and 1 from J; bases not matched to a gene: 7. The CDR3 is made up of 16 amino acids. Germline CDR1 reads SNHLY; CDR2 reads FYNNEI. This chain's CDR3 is CASRRGGTVNTGELFF. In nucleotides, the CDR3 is TGTGCCAGCAGACGGGGGGGGACCGTGAACACCGGGGAGCTGTTTTTT. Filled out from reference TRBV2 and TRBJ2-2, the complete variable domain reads EPEVTQTPSHQVTQMGQEVILRCVPISNHLYFYWYRQILGQKVEFLVSFYNNEISEKSEIFDDQFSVERPDGSNFTLKIRSTKLEDSAMYFCASRRGGTVNTGELFFGEGSRLTVL.

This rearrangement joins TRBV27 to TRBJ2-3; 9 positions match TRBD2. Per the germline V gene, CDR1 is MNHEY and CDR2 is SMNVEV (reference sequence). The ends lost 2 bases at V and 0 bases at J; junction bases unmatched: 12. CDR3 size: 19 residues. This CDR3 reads CASSLSLAGSQTSTDTQYF. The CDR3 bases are TGTGCCAGCAGTTTAAGTCTAGCGGGGTCCCAAACTAGCACAGATACGCAGTATTTT.

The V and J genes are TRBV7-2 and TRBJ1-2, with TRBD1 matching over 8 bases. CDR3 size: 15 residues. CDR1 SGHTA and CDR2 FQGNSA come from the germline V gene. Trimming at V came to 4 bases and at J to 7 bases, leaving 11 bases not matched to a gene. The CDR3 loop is CASSSNARGRGGYTF. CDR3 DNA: TGTGCCAGCAGCTCAAACGCCAGGGGGCGCGGTGGCTACACCTTC. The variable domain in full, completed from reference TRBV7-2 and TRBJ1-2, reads GAGVSQSPSNKVTEKGKDVELRCDPISGHTALYWYRQSLGQGLEFLIYFQGNSAPDKSGLPSDRFSAERTGGSVSTLTIQRTQQEDSAVYLCASSSNARGRGGYTFGSGTRLTVV.

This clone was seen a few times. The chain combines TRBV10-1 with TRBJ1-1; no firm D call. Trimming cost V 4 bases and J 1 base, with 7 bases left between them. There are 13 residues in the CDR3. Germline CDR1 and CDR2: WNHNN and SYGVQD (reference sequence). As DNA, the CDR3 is TGCGCCAGCAGTGTACAGAGGAACACTGAAGCTTTCTTT. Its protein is CASSVQRNTEAFF.

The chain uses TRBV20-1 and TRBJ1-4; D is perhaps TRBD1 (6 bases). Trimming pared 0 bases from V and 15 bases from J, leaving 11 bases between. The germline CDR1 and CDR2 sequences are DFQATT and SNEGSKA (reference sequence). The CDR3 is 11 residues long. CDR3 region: CSARDQRGVFF. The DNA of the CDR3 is TGCAGTGCTAGAGATCAGAGGGGGGTGTTTTTT.

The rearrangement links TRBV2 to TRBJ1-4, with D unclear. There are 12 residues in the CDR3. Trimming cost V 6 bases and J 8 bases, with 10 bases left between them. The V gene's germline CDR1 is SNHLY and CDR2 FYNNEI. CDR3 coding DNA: TGTGCCAGCAGGAGGAGCTACGAAAAACTGTTTTTT. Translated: CASRRSYEKLFF.

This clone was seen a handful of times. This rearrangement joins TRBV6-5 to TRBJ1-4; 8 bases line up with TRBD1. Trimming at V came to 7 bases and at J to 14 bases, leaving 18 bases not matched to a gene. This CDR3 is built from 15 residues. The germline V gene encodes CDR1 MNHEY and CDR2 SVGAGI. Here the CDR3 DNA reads TGTGCCAGCACCGCGACCGGGACAGGCCAAGCCAAGCTGTTTTTT. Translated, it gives CASTATGTGQAKLFF.

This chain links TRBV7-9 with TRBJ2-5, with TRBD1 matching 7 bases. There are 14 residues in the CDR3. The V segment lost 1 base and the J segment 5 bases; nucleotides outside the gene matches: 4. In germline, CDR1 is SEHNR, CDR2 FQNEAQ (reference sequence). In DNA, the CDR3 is TGTGCCAGCAGCTTAGTGACAGGGAAGGAGACCCAGTACTTC. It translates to CASSLVTGKETQYF.

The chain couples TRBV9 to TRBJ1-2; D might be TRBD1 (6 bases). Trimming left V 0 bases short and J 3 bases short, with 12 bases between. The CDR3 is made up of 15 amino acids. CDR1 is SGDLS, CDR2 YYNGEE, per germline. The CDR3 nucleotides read TGTGCCAGCAGCGTAGCTCTGGGGGCTGACTATGGCTACACCTTC. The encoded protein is CASSVALGADYGYTF.

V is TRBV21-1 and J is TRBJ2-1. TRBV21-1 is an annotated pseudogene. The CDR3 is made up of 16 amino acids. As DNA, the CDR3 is TGTGCCAGCAGCCCCCTCCTAAGGCCATCCTACAATGAGCAGTTCTTC. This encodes CASSPLLRPSYNEQFF.

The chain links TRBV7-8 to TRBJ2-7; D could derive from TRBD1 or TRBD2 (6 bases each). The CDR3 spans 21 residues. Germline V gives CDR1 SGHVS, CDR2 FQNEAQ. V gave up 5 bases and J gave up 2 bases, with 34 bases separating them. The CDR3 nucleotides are TGTGCCAGCAGCCCGGCGGGATGGCACAGGGTAAAGCCCAGTGACACCTACGAGCAGTACGTC. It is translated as CASSPAGWHRVKPSDTYEQYV.

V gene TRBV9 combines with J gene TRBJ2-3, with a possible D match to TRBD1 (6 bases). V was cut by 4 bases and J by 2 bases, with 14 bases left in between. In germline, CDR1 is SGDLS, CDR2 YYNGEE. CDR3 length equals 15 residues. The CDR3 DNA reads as TGTGCCAGCAGCCAGGGGCAGCTATCCACAGATACGCAGTATTTT. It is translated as CASSQGQLSTDTQYF.

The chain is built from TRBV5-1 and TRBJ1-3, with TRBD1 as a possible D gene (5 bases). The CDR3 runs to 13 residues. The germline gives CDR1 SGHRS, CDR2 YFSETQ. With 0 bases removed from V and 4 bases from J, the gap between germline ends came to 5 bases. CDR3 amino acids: CASSLDRGNTIYF. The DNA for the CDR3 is TGCGCCAGCAGCTTGGACAGGGGAAACACCATATATTTT. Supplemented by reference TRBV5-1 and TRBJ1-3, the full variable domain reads KAGVTQTPRYLIKTRGQQVTLSCSPISGHRSVSWYQQTPGQGLQFLFEYFSETQRNKGNFPGRFSGRQFSNSRSEMNVSTLELGDSALYLCASSLDRGNTIYFGEGSWLTVV.

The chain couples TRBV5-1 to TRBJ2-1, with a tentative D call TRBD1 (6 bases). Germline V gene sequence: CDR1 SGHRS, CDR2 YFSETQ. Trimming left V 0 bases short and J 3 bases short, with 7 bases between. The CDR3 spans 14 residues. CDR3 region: CASSLGDNYNEQFF. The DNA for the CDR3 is TGCGCCAGCAGCTTGGGGGACAACTACAATGAGCAGTTCTTC.

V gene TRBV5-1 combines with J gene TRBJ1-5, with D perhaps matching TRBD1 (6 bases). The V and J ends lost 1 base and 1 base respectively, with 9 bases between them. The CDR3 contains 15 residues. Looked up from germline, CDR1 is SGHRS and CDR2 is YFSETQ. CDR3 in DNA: TGCGCCAGCAGCTTGTTAGGGGGAAGCAATCAGCCCCAGCATTTT. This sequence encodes CASSLLGGSNQPQHF.

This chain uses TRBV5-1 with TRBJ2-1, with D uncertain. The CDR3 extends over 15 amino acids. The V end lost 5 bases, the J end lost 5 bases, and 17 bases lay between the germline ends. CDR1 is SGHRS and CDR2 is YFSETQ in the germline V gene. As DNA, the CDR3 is TGCGCCAGCAGTTCCAGCCCCTTGAAGGACAATGAGCAGTTCTTC. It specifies CASSSSPLKDNEQFF.